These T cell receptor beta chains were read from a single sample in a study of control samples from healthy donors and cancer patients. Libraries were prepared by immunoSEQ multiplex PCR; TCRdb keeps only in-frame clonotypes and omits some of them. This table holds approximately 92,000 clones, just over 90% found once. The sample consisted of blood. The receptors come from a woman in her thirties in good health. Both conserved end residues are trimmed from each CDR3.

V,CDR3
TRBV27,ASSLSIRTGGYNEQF
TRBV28,ASSSPGQIYYNQPQH
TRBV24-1,ATSVGEKLF
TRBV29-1,SGAGQGWGYT
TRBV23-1,ASSQSIGTGNGYT
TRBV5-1,ASSWAGQGDDGYT
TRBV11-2,ASSFSGKDDYT
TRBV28,ASSTGQLNTEAF
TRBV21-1,ASSWGAGCT
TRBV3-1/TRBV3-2,ASSETQGGSGYT
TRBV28,ASRSLTWDSSNYGYT
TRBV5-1,ASSISGRAGGYNEQF
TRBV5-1,ASSLRAGAYGNTIY
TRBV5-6,ASSLDTRGETQY
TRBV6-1,ASSEGGRTEAF
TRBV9,ASSVDWAPKYEQY
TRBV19,ASSPLNGRIYGYT
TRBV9,ASSPQFSPSSYNEQF
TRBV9,ASSVVTENTEAF
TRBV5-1,ASSLAGGYTKAF
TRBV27,ASSLGSDTQY
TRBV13,ASSLGQMNTEAF
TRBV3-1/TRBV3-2,ASSQDDNSPLH
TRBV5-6,ASSYKGGEKLF
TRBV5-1,ASSFARRYNEQF
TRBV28,ASSGGLGWDPEQY
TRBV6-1,ASSEDRVNTEAF
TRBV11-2,ASSISPGRTDTQY
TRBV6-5,ASSYFATASYNEQF
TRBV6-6,ASSYWVGNEQF
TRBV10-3,AISDGTGVQYGYT
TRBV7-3,ASSQQPGQTNTEAF
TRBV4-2,ASSQDRATSPFYNEQF
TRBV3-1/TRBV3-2,ASSATGGPGNTIY
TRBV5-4,ASHRTGMNTEAF
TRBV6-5,ASSYTVKPTGELF
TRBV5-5,ASSPGGANYGYT
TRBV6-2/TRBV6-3,ASSARTVEAF
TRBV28,ASSRGWGPNEQF
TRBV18,ASSPGSREQF
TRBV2,ASRRNTEAF
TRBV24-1,ATSDGTRSYT
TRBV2,ATEWTSGSTETQY
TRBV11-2,ASSPAYGSGNTIY
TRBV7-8,ASSLVGQRDQPQH
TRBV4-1,ASSQPGGAGEKLF
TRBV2,ASSVGQNYGYT
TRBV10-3,AISVRGPDNEQY
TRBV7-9,ASSLYSTDTQY
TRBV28,ASRGDIQKEKLF
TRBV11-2,ASSLVDREEQF
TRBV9,ASSVDPPRRGGPHTQY
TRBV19,ASSTGQEPSYEQY
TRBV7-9,ASSLVGLGSYEQY
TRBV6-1,ASSAEAGGDYNEQF
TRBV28,ASSSRILFSPLH
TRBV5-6,ASSLAIAEAANTGELF
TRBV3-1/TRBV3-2,ASSQDLGGRQPQH